These T cell receptor beta chains were read from a single sample in a study of PD-L1 blockade in urothelial cancer. The assay was immunoSEQ multiplex PCR, and TCRdb's table has in-frame clones only and misses some. Of approximately 52,000 clones in the sample, approximately 83% were seen once. The sequencing used PBMCs, collected around atezolizumab (anti-PD-L1) treatment. The receptor source for this set is an older man with urothelial cancer. CDR3s include the opening cysteine and the closing phenylalanine or tryptophan. Each record gives: V gene, CDR3 protein.

v_gene: TRBV2
CDR3aa: CASQGAEETQYF

v_gene: TRBV28
CDR3aa: CASSTLSGGRGVGNEQFF

v_gene: TRBV4-1
CDR3aa: CASSSFFGTTIYF

v_gene: TRBV5-1
CDR3aa: CASSGDRGETQYF

v_gene: TRBV6-5
CDR3aa: CASTESGTGAGSKHF

v_gene: TRBV2
CDR3aa: CASRFGIRGALGYEQYF

v_gene: TRBV7-2
CDR3aa: CASSITGNGANVLTF

v_gene: TRBV5-8
CDR3aa: CASSLVRGSNQPQHF

v_gene: TRBV28
CDR3aa: CASSLRPGLAGGPRDNEQFF

v_gene: TRBV5-1
CDR3aa: CASMDSAYNEQFF

v_gene: TRBV4-2
CDR3aa: CASSPGQGQNQPQHF

v_gene: TRBV6-1
CDR3aa: CASRELQGRGQPQHF

v_gene: TRBV19
CDR3aa: CASRPRQGPTYEQYF

v_gene: TRBV5-1
CDR3aa: CASSRETLGQSYEQYF

v_gene: TRBV5-1
CDR3aa: CASSLGQGGDEQYF

v_gene: TRBV5-1
CDR3aa: CATTVGSGETQYF

v_gene: TRBV29-1
CDR3aa: CSVGPYSGNTIYF

v_gene: TRBV19
CDR3aa: CASSHPRQGAVETQYF